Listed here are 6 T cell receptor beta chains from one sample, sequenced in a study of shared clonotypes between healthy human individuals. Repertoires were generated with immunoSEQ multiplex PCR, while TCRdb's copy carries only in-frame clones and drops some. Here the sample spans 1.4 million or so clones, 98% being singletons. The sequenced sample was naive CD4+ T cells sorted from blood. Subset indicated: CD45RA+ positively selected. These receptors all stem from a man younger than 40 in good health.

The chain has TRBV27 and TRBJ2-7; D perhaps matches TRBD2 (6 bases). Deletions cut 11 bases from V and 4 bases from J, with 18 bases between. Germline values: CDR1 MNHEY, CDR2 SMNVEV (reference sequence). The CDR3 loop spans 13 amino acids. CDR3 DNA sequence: TGTGCCCGTCGTGGGCTAGCGAGATACGAGCAGTACTTC. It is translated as CARRGLARYEQYF.

CDR3 sequence (DNA): TGTGCCAGCTCACCAGGGACTAGGGATACGCAGTATTTT. Protein: CASSPGTRDTQYF. The genes are TRBV18 and TRBJ2-3; the match to TRBD2 covers 8 bases. The CDR3 loop spans 13 amino acids. V dropped 2 bases and J dropped 6; count of bases not matched to a gene: 1. The V gene's germline CDR1 is KGHSH and CDR2 LQKENI.

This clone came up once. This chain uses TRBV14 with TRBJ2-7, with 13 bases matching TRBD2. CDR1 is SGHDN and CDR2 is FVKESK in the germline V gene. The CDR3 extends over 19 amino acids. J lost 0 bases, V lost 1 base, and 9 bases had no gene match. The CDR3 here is CASSQVKATSGRFSYEQYF. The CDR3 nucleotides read TGTGCCAGCAGCCAAGTGAAGGCGACTAGCGGGAGGTTCTCCTACGAGCAGTACTTC. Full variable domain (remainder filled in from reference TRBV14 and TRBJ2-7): EAGVTQFPSHSVIEKGQTVTLRCDPISGHDNLYWYRRVMGKEIKFLLHFVKESKQDESGMPNNRFLAERTGGTYSTLKVQPAELEDSGVYFCASSQVKATSGRFSYEQYFGPGTRLTVT.

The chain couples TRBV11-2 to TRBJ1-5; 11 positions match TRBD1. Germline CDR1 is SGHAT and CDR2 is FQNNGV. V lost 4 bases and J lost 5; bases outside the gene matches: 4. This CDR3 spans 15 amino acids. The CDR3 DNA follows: TGTGCCAGCAGCTCGGGGGACAGGGGGTATCAGCCCCAGCATTTT. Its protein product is CASSSGDRGYQPQHF.

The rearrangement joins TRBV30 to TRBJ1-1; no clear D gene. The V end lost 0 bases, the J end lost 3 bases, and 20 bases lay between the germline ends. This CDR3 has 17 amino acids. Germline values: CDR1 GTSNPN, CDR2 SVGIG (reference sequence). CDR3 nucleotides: TGTGCCTGGAGTGTAACTTACGGTTCTAAAGTGTACACTGAAGCTTTCTTT. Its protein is CAWSVTYGSKVYTEAFF.

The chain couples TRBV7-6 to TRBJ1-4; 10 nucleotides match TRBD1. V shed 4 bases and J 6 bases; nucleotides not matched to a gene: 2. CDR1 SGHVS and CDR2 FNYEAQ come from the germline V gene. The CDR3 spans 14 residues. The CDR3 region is CASSSGTGDEKLFF. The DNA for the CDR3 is TGTGCCAGCAGCTCCGGGACAGGGGATGAAAAACTGTTTTTT.